These T cell receptor beta chains were read from a single sample in a study of blood T cell repertoires in COVID-19. This table comes from immunoSEQ multiplex PCR, and its TCRdb copy is limited to in-frame clones, with some not included. The sample records roughly 200,000 clones, roughly 77% being singletons. The sample consisted of peripheral blood. The receptors derive from a woman aged 40 to 55 with COVID-19, enrolled during active disease. The CDR3 runs from the conserved cysteine through the conserved F or W. A D gene is named only where the DNA matches it firmly. Part of the rows lack a size; the others show once, few, many or a class for expanded clones.

TRBJ1-1 TRBD1 TRBV11-3 . 13 TGTGCCAGCAGCCTCGACAGGGACACTGAAGCTTTCTTT CASSLDRDTEAFF
TRBJ2-7 . TRBV4-2 . 19 TGTGCCAGCAGCCAAGAGGGCCAAGCAAGGGGGGGGAGCTCCTACGAGCAGTACTTC CASSQEGQARGGSSYEQYF
TRBJ1-1 . TRBV10-3 . 13 TGTGCCATCAGTGAGGCCGGGGAGGGCCAAGCTTTCTTT CAISEAGEGQAFF
TRBJ2-5 TRBD2 TRBV4-1 . 16 TGCGCCAGCAGCCAGTTTGTAGCGGGAGGAAAGGAGACCCAGTACTTC CASSQFVAGGKETQYF
TRBJ2-7 . TRBV5-5 . 14 TGTGCCAGCACTAAAGCGGGCGTAACCTACGAGCAGTACTTC CASTKAGVTYEQYF
TRBJ1-3 . TRBV4-3 . 16 TGCGCCAGCAGCCAAGATTTTTTGAACACGGGAAACACCATATATTTT CASSQDFLNTGNTIYF
TRBJ2-3 . TRBV12-3/TRBV12-4 . 13 TGTGCCAGCAAGGTGAGGAGCACAGATACGCAGTATTTT CASKVRSTDTQYF
TRBJ1-2 TRBD1 TRBV9 . 14 TGTGCCAGCAGCGTTGAGGGACAGAGTTATGGCTACACCTTC CASSVEGQSYGYTF
TRBJ1-2 TRBD1 TRBV2 . 13 TGTGCCAGCAGTGACAGGACAGGGGATGGCTACACCTTC CASSDRTGDGYTF
TRBJ2-5 TRBD2 TRBV3-1/TRBV3-2 . 17 TGTGCCAGCAGCCAAGATCCCGGGACTAGCGGGAGTCAGACCCAGTACTTC CASSQDPGTSGSQTQYF
TRBJ2-5 . TRBV5-1 few 13 TGCGCCAGCAGCGACGTCAGGGCAGAGACCCAGTACTTC CASSDVRAETQYF
TRBJ2-3 TRBD2 TRBV7-2 . 17 TGTGCCAGCAGCTTAAGACCCTCGGGGGGTCCCTCGGATACGCAGTATTTT CASSLRPSGGPSDTQYF
TRBJ2-3 TRBD2 TRBV10-3 . 12 TGTGCCATCAGCGGGGGGGCGGATACGCAGTATTTT CAISGGADTQYF
TRBJ1-2 TRBD1 TRBV7-9 . 18 TGTGCCAGCAGCTTAGCCCCGGGACAGGAACCCTTATTCTATGGCTACACCTTC CASSLAPGQEPLFYGYTF
TRBJ2-7 TRBD2 TRBV7-3 . 15 TGTGCCAGCAGCCGAGACTCTAGCGGTACCTACGAGCAGTACTTC CASSRDSSGTYEQYF
TRBJ1-2 TRBD1 TRBV3-1/TRBV3-2 once 16 TGTGCCAGCAGCCTGGCCGACAGGGGGTTTCTTTGGGGCTACACCTTC CASSLADRGFLWGYTF
TRBJ2-1 TRBD2 TRBV7-2 . 16 TGTGCCAGCAACCTAAGCGGGGGCCAAACCTACAATGAGCAGTTCTTC CASNLSGGQTYNEQFF
TRBJ1-4 . TRBV27 . 15 TGTGCCAGCAGTTCACTACAAGCAACTAATGAAAAACTGTTTTTT CASSSLQATNEKLFF
TRBJ1-2 . TRBV5-5 . 14 TGTGCCAGCAGCTTGGCCCTATGGTCACAGGGCTACACCTTC CASSLALWSQGYTF
TRBJ1-1 . TRBV18 . 15 TGTGCCAGCTCACCCCTCAACAGGGTGGACACTGAAGCTTTCTTT CASSPLNRVDTEAFF
TRBJ2-7 . TRBV27 . 14 TGTGCCAGCAGTTCGACTCTTGGTCTGGACGAGCAGTACTTC CASSSTLGLDEQYF
TRBJ1-3 TRBD1 TRBV18 . 16 TGTGCCAGCTCACCCCGACAGGGCCTCTCTGGAAACACCATATATTTT CASSPRQGLSGNTIYF
TRBJ1-2 TRBD1 TRBV6-5 . 15 TGTGCCAGCAGTTACGAGACAGGGGACGGCCGCGGCTACACCTTC CASSYETGDGRGYTF
TRBJ1-1 . TRBV11-3 . 13 TGTGCCAGCAGCTTAGGCCCTGCGGGTGTAGCTTTCTTT CASSLGPAGVAFF
TRBJ2-3 . TRBV9 . 15 TGTGCCAGCAGCGCGATTAGTGATGGCACAGATACGCAGTATTTT CASSAISDGTDTQYF
TRBJ1-1 . TRBV10-1 . 15 TGCGCCAGCAGCAATACCGACAGTGTGAACACTGAAGCTTTCTTT CASSNTDSVNTEAFF
TRBJ2-7 TRBD1 TRBV12-5 . 17 TGTGCTAGTGGTCCCTCGAATAGACAGGGTCGCCCTGACGAGCAGTACTTC CASGPSNRQGRPDEQYF
TRBJ2-5 TRBD2 TRBV7-6 . 13 TGTGCCAGCAGCCCCGGATCTCGGGGGGGCCAGTACTTC CASSPGSRGGQYF
TRBJ2-1 TRBD2 TRBV3-1/TRBV3-2 . 14 TGTGCCAGCAGCCGGGCGGGAGCGAGGGGTGAGCAGTTCTTC CASSRAGARGEQFF
TRBJ1-2 . TRBV3-1/TRBV3-2 few 13 TGTGCCAGCAGCCAAGGGACAGATTATGGCTACACCTTC CASSQGTDYGYTF
TRBJ1-5 TRBD1 TRBV9 few 14 TGTGCCAGCAGCCCCGGACAGGCGGGTCAGCCCCAGCATTTT CASSPGQAGQPQHF
TRBJ1-1 . TRBV6-5 . 14 TGTGCCAGCAGTTACGGTCAAGGGCAGGGAGAAGCTTTCTTT CASSYGQGQGEAFF
TRBJ1-4 . TRBV5-1 . 15 TGCGCCAGCAGCCACGGGACAACGGCTAATGAAAAACTGTTTTTT CASSHGTTANEKLFF
TRBJ2-1 TRBD1 TRBV2 . 13 TGTGCCAGCATGGGGGGACAGGACAATGAGCAGTTCTTC CASMGGQDNEQFF
TRBJ2-7 TRBD1 TRBV6-6 few 15 TGTGCCAGCAGTTACCGGACAGGGGGTGAAGACGAGCAGTACTTC CASSYRTGGEDEQYF
TRBJ2-3 . TRBV6-5 once 14 TGTGCCAGCAGACCCCCAGGGGGGACAGATACGCAGTATTTT CASRPPGGTDTQYF
TRBJ1-3 . TRBV5-1 . 17 TGCGCCAGCAGCTTGGCCTACGGCGGAAGCTCTGGAAACACCATATATTTT CASSLAYGGSSGNTIYF
TRBJ2-7 TRBD2 TRBV3-1/TRBV3-2 few 15 TGTGCCAGCAGCCAAGGCTGGCTAGCGGGACGCGAGCAGTACTTC CASSQGWLAGREQYF
TRBJ2-1 . TRBV4-3 once 18 TGCGCCAGCAGCCAAGAAACGAAGAGGCCGGGCAGGGTCCATGAGCAGTTCTTC CASSQETKRPGRVHEQFF
TRBJ1-3 . TRBV30 . 13 TGTGCCTGGAGTGTACCCAGAGGAAACACCATATATTTT CAWSVPRGNTIYF